This T cell receptor (beta chain) was documented in a study of a mutant IDH1 vaccine in newly diagnosed glioma. Study-level background: Patients were pretreated with radiotherapy, temozolomide, or both, mostly both.

This CDR3 is 13 amino acids long. Germline V CDR1 and CDR2: SNHLY, FYNNEI. V shed 4 bases and J shed 5 bases, with 10 bases lying between them. Some clones are missing from TCRdb's copy, which holds only in-frame ones; the method was immunoSEQ multiplex PCR. The sample shows around 58,000 clones, about 80% of them seen only once. Turning to this clone: The antigen is unknown.

The time point here: week 5, during vaccination. Doses of 300 ug of mutant IDH1 20-mer peptide were given with topical imiquimod. The chain is built from TRBV2 and TRBJ2-3; D remains ambiguous. The specimen was PBMCs, collected from a glioma patient whose treatment included an IDH1 peptide vaccine. The receptor comes from a man younger than 40 with glioma. CDR3 loop: CASSGPGRDTQYF. In DNA form, the CDR3 reads TGTGCCAGCAGTGGACCTGGACGAGATACGCAGTATTTT.